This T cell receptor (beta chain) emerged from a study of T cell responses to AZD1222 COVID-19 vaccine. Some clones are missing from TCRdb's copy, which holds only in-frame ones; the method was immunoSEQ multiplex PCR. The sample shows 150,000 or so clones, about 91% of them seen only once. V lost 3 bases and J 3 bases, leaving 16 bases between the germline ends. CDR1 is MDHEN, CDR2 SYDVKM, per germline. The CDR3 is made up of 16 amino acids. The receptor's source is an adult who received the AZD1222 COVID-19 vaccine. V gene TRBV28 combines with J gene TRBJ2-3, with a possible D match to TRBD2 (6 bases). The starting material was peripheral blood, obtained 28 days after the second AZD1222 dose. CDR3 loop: CASSLHGLARTDTQYF. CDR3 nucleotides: TGTGCCAGCAGTTTGCACGGGCTAGCGAGAACAGATACGCAGTATTTT.